The TCR beta chain under discussion was sequenced for a study of T cells in Graves' hyperthyroidism and ophthalmopathy. About this clonotype: Its antigen is not known.

Study results and caveats: Blood held most thyroid clonotypes expanded above 0.001 frequency. A 13 V-J signature model discriminated ophthalmopathy versus stable hyperthyroidism.

Amplified regions were TCR beta CDR3 sequences from RNA transcripts. Using the HTBI primer set, a first-round RT-PCR was run on the TCR CDR3. TCRdb analysed the multiplex PCR reads with MiXCR anew, one entry per CDR3 protein. This repertoire shows about 660,000 distinct CDR3 sequences, just under 45% found once; its top ten account for less than 8.5%. The specimen sequenced was peripheral blood or thyroid tissue (not recorded which). The source of this sequence is an adult man with Graves' disease, either hyperthyroidism or ophthalmopathy (not recorded which).

In DNA, the CDR3 is TGTGCCAGTAGTAACGACGAGGTGCCCCAGCATTTT. Protein product: CASSNDEVPQHF. V gene TRBV19 combines with J gene TRBJ1-5; no firm D call. V was pared by 4 bases and J by 9 bases, with 10 bases between. CDR3 length: 12 residues. The germline gives CDR1 LNHDA, CDR2 SQIVND (reference sequence).